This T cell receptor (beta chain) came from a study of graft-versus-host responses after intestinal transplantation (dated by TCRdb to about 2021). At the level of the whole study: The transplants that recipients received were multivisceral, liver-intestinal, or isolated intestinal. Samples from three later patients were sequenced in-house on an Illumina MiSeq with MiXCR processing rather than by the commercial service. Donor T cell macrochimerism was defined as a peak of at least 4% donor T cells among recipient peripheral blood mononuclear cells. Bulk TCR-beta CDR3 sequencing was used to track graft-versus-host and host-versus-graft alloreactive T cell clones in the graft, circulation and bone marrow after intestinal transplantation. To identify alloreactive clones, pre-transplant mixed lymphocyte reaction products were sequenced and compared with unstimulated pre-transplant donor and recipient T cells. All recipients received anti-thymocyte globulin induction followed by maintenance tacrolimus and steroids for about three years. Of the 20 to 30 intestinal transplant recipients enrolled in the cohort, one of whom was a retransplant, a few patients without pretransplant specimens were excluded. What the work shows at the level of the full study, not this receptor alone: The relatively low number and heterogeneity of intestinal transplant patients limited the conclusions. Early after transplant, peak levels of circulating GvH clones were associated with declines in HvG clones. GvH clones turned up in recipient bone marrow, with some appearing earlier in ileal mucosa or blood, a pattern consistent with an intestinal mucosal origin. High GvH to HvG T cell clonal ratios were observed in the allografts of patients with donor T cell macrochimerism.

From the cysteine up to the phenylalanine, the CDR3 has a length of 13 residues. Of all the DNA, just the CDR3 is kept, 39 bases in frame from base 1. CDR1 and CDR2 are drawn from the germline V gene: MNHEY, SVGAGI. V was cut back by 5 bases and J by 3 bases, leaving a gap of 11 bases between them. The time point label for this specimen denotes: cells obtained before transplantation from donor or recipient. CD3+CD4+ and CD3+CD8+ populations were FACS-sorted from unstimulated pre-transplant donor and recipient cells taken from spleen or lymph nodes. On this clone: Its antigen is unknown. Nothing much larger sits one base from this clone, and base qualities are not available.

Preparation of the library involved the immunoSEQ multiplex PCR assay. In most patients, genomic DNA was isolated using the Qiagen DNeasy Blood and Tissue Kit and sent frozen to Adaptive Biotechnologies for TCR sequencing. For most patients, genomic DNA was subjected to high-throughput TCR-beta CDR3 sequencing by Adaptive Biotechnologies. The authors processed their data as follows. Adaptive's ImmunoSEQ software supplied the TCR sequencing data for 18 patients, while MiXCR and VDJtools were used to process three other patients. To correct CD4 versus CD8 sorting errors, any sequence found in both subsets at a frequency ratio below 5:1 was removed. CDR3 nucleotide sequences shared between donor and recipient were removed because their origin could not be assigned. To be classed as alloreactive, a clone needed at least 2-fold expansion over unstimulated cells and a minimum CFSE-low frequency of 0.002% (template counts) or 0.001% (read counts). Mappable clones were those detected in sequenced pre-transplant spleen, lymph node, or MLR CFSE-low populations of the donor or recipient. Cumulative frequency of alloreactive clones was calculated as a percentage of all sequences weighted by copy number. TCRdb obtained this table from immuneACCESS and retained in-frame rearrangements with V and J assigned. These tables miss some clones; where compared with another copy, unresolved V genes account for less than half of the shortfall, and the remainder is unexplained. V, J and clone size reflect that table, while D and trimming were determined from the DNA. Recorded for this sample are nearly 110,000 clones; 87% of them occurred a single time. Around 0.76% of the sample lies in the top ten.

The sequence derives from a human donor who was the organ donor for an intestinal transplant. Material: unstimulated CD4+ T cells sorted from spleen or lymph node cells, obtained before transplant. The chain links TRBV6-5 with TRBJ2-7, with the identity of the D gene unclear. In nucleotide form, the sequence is TGTGCCAGCAGTGATGCGGCCTTCTACGAGCAGTACTTC. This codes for CASSDAAFYEQYF.